One sample yielded the 15 T cell receptor beta chains listed below, sequenced in a study of blood T cell repertoires in COVID-19. The data were produced by immunoSEQ multiplex PCR, yet TCRdb's version contains in-frame clones alone and is incomplete. This repertoire shows under 350,000 clones, roughly 85% found once; its top ten account for 9.4%. Sequenced input: peripheral blood. The receptors come from a woman between 45 and 65 years old who had recovered from COVID-19.

The genes are TRBV7-2 and TRBJ1-2; 10 bases agree with TRBD1. Germline V CDR1 and CDR2: SGHTA, FQGNSA. CDR3 size: 14 residues. V gave up 4 bases and J gave up 7 bases; unmatched junction bases: 6. Written as DNA, the CDR3 is TGTGCCAGCAGCTACGGGACAGGGGATTTTGGCTACACCTTC. Its translation: CASSYGTGDFGYTF. Complete variable domain (other parts from reference TRBV7-2 and TRBJ1-2): GAGVSQSPSNKVTEKGKDVELRCDPISGHTALYWYRQSLGQGLEFLIYFQGNSAPDKSGLPSDRFSAERTGGSVSTLTIQRTQQEDSAVYLCASSYGTGDFGYTFGSGTRLTVV.

The chain couples TRBV27 to TRBJ2-1; TRBD2 might be the D (6 bases). This CDR3 has 13 amino acids. Trimming removed 6 bases at V and 8 bases at J, with 14 bases between. Germline-derived CDR1 and CDR2 are MNHEY and SMNVEV (reference sequence). DNA for the CDR3: TGTGCCAGCAGCCTAATACCTAGCGATGAGCAGTTCTTC. Encoded protein: CASSLIPSDEQFF.

The chain links TRBV5-1 to TRBJ1-6; TRBD1 aligns across 7 bases. CDR3 length: 17 residues. V lost 0 bases to trimming and J lost 5 bases; unmatched junction nucleotides: 8. Germline CDR1 is SGHRS and CDR2 is YFSETQ. CDR3 residues: CASSLAGQHNDNSPLHF. The CDR3 DNA follows: TGCGCCAGCAGCTTGGCGGGACAGCACAACGATAATTCACCCCTCCACTTT. The complete variable domain, with remaining parts taken from reference TRBV5-1 and TRBJ1-6, reads KAGVTQTPRYLIKTRGQQVTLSCSPISGHRSVSWYQQTPGQGLQFLFEYFSETQRNKGNFPGRFSGRQFSNSRSEMNVSTLELGDSALYLCASSLAGQHNDNSPLHFGNGTRLTVT.

This rearrangement joins TRBV5-1 to TRBJ2-2; 11 bases are shared with TRBD2. The CDR3 runs to 16 residues. Germline trimming cut 5 bases from V and 2 bases from J; bases unmatched to any gene: 5. The germline V gene encodes CDR1 SGHRS and CDR2 YFSETQ. The CDR3 DNA is TGCGCCAGCAGATTTACTAGCGGGGGCAACACCGGGGAGCTGTTTTTT. It specifies CASRFTSGGNTGELFF.

The sample holds a few counts of this clone. The chain links TRBV11-2 to TRBJ1-2; D is possibly TRBD1 (5 bases). This CDR3 contains 15 residues. The germline V and J ends were trimmed by 4 bases and 5 bases, with 17 bases remaining between them. Germline CDR1 SGHAT, CDR2 FQNNGV. Here the CDR3 reads CASSSLGQPFYGYTF. CDR3 sequence (DNA): TGTGCCAGCAGCTCCTTGGGGCAGCCCTTTTATGGCTACACCTTC.

The J gene is TRBJ2-1, the V gene TRBV14; D is ambiguous. CDR1 is SGHDN and CDR2 is FVKESK in the germline V gene. CDR3 length equals 11 residues. Trimming cost V 3 bases and J 9 bases, with 6 bases left between them. CDR3 residues: CASSQASEQFF. The CDR3 DNA follows: TGTGCCAGCAGCCAGGCTAGTGAGCAGTTCTTC.

This chain connects TRBV9 to TRBJ1-2, with D perhaps matching TRBD1 (5 bases). This CDR3 contains 13 residues. The V gene's germline CDR1 is SGDLS and CDR2 YYNGEE. Trimming removed 4 bases at V and 6 bases at J, with 13 bases between. The CDR3 DNA reads TGTGCCAGCAGCCAGGCGGGGGGTCATGGCTACACCTTC. Amino acids: CASSQAGGHGYTF. The whole variable domain, remainder taken from reference TRBV9 and TRBJ1-2, is DSGVTQTPKHLITATGQRVTLRCSPRSGDLSVYWYQQSLDQGLQFLIQYYNGEERAKGNILERFSAQQFPDLHSELNLSSLELGDSALYFCASSQAGGHGYTFGSGTRLTVV.

The chain uses TRBV6-5 and TRBJ1-2; D gene unclear. The V gene's germline CDR1 is MNHEY and CDR2 SVGAGI. This CDR3 is built from 13 residues. V gave up 2 bases and J gave up 7 bases, with 11 bases separating them. The CDR3 is CASSYREELGYTF. CDR3 nucleotide sequence: TGTGCCAGCAGTTACCGTGAAGAGCTTGGCTACACCTTC.

The chain links TRBV6-2 or TRBV6-3 to TRBJ2-2; 13 nucleotides line up with TRBD2. J gave up 6 bases and V 2 bases, and 3 bases lay outside the gene matches. In germline, CDR1 is MNHEY, CDR2 SVGEGT. The CDR3 runs 16 residues. The CDR3 DNA follows: TGTGCCAGCAGTTACCGGACTAGCGGGAGTCCCGGGGAGCTGTTTTTT. This encodes CASSYRTSGSPGELFF.

This chain connects TRBV18 to TRBJ2-1; D ambiguous. CDR3 length: 14 residues. CDR1 is KGHSH and CDR2 is LQKENI in the germline V gene. With 3 bases removed from V and 8 bases from J, the gap between germline ends came to 14 bases. The CDR3 loop reads CASSPIRLVYEQFF. For the CDR3, the DNA is TGTGCCAGCTCACCCATAAGATTAGTCTATGAGCAGTTCTTC.

The chain recombines TRBV28 with TRBJ2-7; possible D gene TRBD1, 6 bases. Trimming stripped 8 bases from V and 0 bases from J, with 14 bases between. Germline CDR1 reads MDHEN; CDR2 reads SYDVKM. CDR3 size: 14 residues. CDR3: CASGLLTGSYEQYF. The DNA of the CDR3 is TGTGCCAGCGGGTTATTGACAGGCTCCTACGAGCAGTACTTC.

The chain joins TRBV9 to TRBJ2-1; 7 nucleotides agree with TRBD1. V gave up 0 bases and J gave up 7 bases; unmatched junction bases: 7. The CDR3 spans 15 residues. Germline V gives CDR1 SGDLS, CDR2 YYNGEE. CDR3 DNA: TGTGCCAGCAGCGTAGGCCTGACAGGGAGTAATGAGCAGTTCTTC. Translated, it gives CASSVGLTGSNEQFF.

The gene calls are TRBV7-9 and TRBJ1-2, with a tentative D call TRBD1 (5 bases). The CDR3 is 14 residues long. Trimming removed 5 bases from V and 5 bases from J, with 15 bases in between. CDR1 is SEHNR and CDR2 is FQNEAQ in the germline V gene (reference sequence). CDR3 nucleotide sequence: TGTGCCAGCAGCCCCGGGGCGGGATCTTATGGCTACACCTTC. The encoded protein is CASSPGAGSYGYTF.

This clone occurred a few times. The chain combines TRBV5-1 with TRBJ2-6; 9 nucleotides match TRBD1. The CDR3 contains 18 residues. The germline V gene has CDR1 SGHRS and CDR2 YFSETQ. The V gene end was trimmed by 0 bases and the J gene end by 0 bases; junction bases not matched to a gene: 4. CDR3 sequence reads: CASSLGLGQGSGANVLTF. In nucleotides, the CDR3 is TGCGCCAGCAGCTTGGGCTTGGGACAGGGCTCTGGGGCCAACGTCCTGACTTTC.

This chain links TRBV7-2 with TRBJ2-3, with TRBD2 matching over 10 bases. With 5 bases clipped from V and 6 bases from J, the junction kept 8 bases outside the gene matches. The CDR3 sequence is 15 residues long. Germline V gene sequence: CDR1 SGHTA, CDR2 FQGNSA. CDR3 sequence reads: CASSPVGLAADTQYF. The CDR3 nucleotides read TGTGCCAGCAGCCCCGTCGGACTAGCGGCCGATACGCAGTATTTT.